One and the same sample provided the 12 T cell receptor beta chains below, sequenced in a study of CD8+ T cells in alopecia areata. RNA was isolated and reverse transcribed to cDNA, the sequencing template. Profiled with immunoSEQ multiplex PCR; TCRdb holds only in-frame clones, not every one. Of about 120,000 clones listed, more than 40% are singletons. This material consisted of CD8+ T cells sorted from blood, taken at week 0. These receptors came from a human donor with alopecia areata.

The chain has TRBV6-6 and TRBJ2-3; D unresolved. V lost 6 bases and J lost 4, with 11 bases in between. Per the germline V gene, CDR1 is MNHNY and CDR2 is SVGAGI (reference sequence). This CDR3 spans 13 amino acids. CDR3 in DNA: TGTGCCAGCAGCCTCGAGGCCCCAGATACGCAGTATTTT. Its translation is CASSLEAPDTQYF.

The chain combines TRBV27 with TRBJ2-3; D call uncertain. Germline assignment: CDR1 MNHEY and CDR2 SMNVEV (reference sequence). Trimming removed 5 bases at V and 4 bases at J, with 10 bases between. The CDR3 length is 13 residues. The CDR3 DNA follows: TGTGCCAGCAGTCCCGGGCCCCCAGATACGCAGTATTTT. Protein sequence: CASSPGPPDTQYF.

V and J are TRBV9 and TRBJ2-3; 8 bases are a match to TRBD2. The CDR3 runs to 16 residues. Germline assignment: CDR1 SGDLS and CDR2 YYNGEE. The V and J ends lost 2 bases and 1 base, in that order; junction bases with no gene match: 6. The CDR3 sequence: CASSVTVRGGTDTQYF. DNA of the CDR3: TGTGCCAGCAGCGTGACCGTGCGGGGGGGCACAGATACGCAGTATTTT.

There are a few counts of this clone. The chain joins TRBV7-8 to TRBJ2-1, with D possibly TRBD2 on 7 matching bases. Germline-derived CDR1 and CDR2 are SGHVS and FQNEAQ. The ends were cut back, 1 base at V and 5 bases at J, with 15 bases in the middle. CDR3 size: 16 residues. The CDR3 spells CASSLDWRGPNNEQFF. The DNA for the CDR3 is TGTGCCAGCAGCTTAGACTGGCGGGGGCCGAACAATGAGCAGTTCTTC.

This clone is medium-sized. This chain uses TRBV10-3 with TRBJ2-1; D is perhaps TRBD2 (6 bases). The V gene lost 0 bases and the J gene lost 5 bases, with 14 bases spanning the gap. Germline CDR1 ENHRY, CDR2 SYGVKD. CDR3 size: 16 residues. The CDR3 region is CAISESRDSIHNEQFF. The CDR3 nucleotides read TGTGCCATCAGTGAGTCGAGGGACTCTATACACAATGAGCAGTTCTTC.

In this sample, this clone turned up a few times. This chain uses TRBV6-5 with TRBJ2-7, with a tentative D call TRBD1 (5 bases). Germline V gene sequence: CDR1 MNHEY, CDR2 SVGAGI. CDR3 size: 13 residues. The ends were cut back, 4 bases at V and 6 bases at J, with 13 bases in the middle. This chain's CDR3 is CASSWGEQGEQYF. In DNA, the CDR3 is TGTGCCAGCAGTTGGGGTGAGCAGGGCGAGCAGTACTTC.

To note about this clone: This same CDR3 is encoded by further DNA sequences in the sample. The chain recombines TRBV29-1 with TRBJ2-1; D call uncertain. V was shortened by 3 bases and J by 4 bases, with 1 base between the two germline ends. CDR1 and CDR2 from the germline V gene are SQVTM and ANQGSEA. This CDR3 has 10 amino acids. CDR3 coding DNA: TGCAGCGTTGAGTACAATGAGCAGTTCTTC. Translated, it gives CSVEYNEQFF.

This chain connects TRBV27 to TRBJ1-2; possibly TRBD1 for D (5 bases). CDR1 MNHEY and CDR2 SMNVEV come from the germline V gene (reference sequence). This CDR3 has 15 amino acids. V lost 2 bases and J 6 bases, leaving 16 bases between the germline ends. The CDR3 here is CASSLGASGWNGYTF. The CDR3 nucleotides read TGTGCCAGCAGTTTAGGGGCCTCGGGCTGGAATGGCTACACCTTC.

This chain uses TRBV6-5 with TRBJ2-7; perhaps TRBD1 as D (5 bases). V dropped 6 bases and J dropped 3 bases, with 12 bases sitting between them. The CDR3 runs to 13 residues. CDR1 and CDR2 from the germline V gene are MNHEY and SVGAGI. The CDR3 DNA reads as TGTGCCAGCAGCCAGGGAATAGGCTACGAGCAGTACTTC. The encoded protein is CASSQGIGYEQYF.

The chain combines TRBV13 with TRBJ1-1; D might be TRBD1 (6 bases). V was shortened by 4 bases and J by 0 bases, with 9 bases between the two germline ends. The CDR3 runs 14 residues. Germline V gives CDR1 PRHDT, CDR2 FYEKMQ (reference sequence). As DNA, the CDR3 is TGTGCCAGCAGCTCGGGACATTTGAACACTGAAGCTTTCTTT. This gives the protein CASSSGHLNTEAFF.

The V call is TRBV6-5, the J call TRBJ2-7, with D perhaps matching TRBD2 (6 bases). With 3 bases removed from V and 0 bases from J, the gap between germline ends came to 9 bases. The V gene's germline CDR1 is MNHEY and CDR2 SVGAGI. This CDR3 has 14 amino acids. CDR3 amino acids: CASSYETSSYEQYF. CDR3 sequence (DNA): TGTGCCAGCAGTTATGAGACTAGCTCCTACGAGCAGTACTTC.

This chain joins TRBV7-8 and TRBJ2-5, with 9 bases that match TRBD2. Trimming cost V 1 base and J 5 bases; bases outside gene matches: 11. The germline CDR1 and CDR2 sequences are SGHVS and FQNEAQ. This CDR3 has 17 amino acids. CDR3 sequence reads: CASSLEVSGGVRETQYF. In nucleotides, the CDR3 is TGTGCCAGCAGCTTAGAGGTTAGCGGGGGAGTTCGGGAGACCCAGTACTTC.